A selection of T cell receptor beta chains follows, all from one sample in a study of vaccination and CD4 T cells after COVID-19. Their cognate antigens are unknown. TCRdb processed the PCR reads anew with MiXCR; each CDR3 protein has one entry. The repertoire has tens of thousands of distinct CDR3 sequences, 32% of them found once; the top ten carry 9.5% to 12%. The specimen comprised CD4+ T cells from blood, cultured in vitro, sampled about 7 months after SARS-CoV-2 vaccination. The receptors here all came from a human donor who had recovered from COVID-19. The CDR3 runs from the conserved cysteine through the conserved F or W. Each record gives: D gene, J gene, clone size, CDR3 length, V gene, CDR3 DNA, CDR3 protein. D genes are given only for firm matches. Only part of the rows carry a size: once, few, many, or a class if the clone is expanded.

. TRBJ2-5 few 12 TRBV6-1 TGTGCCGGTGGAGGTTTGTCAGAGACCCAGTACTTC CAGGGLSETQYF
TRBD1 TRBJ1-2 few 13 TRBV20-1 TGCAGTGCTGCGGACAGGGCAGACTATGGCTACACCTTC CSAADRADYGYTF
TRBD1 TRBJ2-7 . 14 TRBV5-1 TGCGCCAGCAGCCCCGGGACAGGGATCCACGAGCAGTACTTC CASSPGTGIHEQYF
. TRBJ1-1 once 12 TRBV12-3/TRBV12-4 TGTGCCAGCATGAACAGTTTCACTGAAGCTTTCTTT CASMNSFTEAFF
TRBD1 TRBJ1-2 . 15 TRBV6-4 TGTGCCAGCACTCGACAGGGATCGCTGTCTTTTGGCTACACCTTC CASTRQGSLSFGYTF
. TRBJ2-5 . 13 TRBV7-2 TGTGCCAGCAGCTTAGTAGGTAAAGAGACCCAGTACTTC CASSLVGKETQYF
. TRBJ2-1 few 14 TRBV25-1 TGTGCCAGCAGGGAACCCGGGAAGATCAATGAGCAGTTCTTC CASREPGKINEQFF
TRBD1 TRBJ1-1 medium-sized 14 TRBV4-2 TGTGCCAGCAGCCTTCGACAGGGGGTCACTGAAGCTTTCTTT CASSLRQGVTEAFF
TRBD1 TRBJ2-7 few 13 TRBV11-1 TGTGCCAGCAGCCGGGACAGGGAGGACGAGCAGTACTTC CASSRDREDEQYF
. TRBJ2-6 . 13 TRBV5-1 TGCGCCAGCAGCTACGAGTCGGCCAACGTCCTGACTTTC CASSYESANVLTF
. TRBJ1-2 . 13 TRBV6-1 TGTGCCAGCAGTGATCAACAGGGTCGGGGCTACACCTTC CASSDQQGRGYTF
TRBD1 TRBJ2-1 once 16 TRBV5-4 TGTGCCAGCAGCCCCCGGGACAGGGTCTCCTACAATGAGCAGTTCTTC CASSPRDRVSYNEQFF
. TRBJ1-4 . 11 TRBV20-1 TGCAGTGCTAGAGCCGGGCGAAAACTGTTTTTT CSARAGRKLFF
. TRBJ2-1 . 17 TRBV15 TGTGCCACCAGCAGCGGTGGGTTAGCGGCATCCCACGATGAGCAGTTCTTC CATSSGGLAASHDEQFF
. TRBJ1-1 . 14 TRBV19 TGTGCCAGTAGCCAGCCGGGGGGAGACACTGAAGCTTTCTTT CASSQPGGDTEAFF
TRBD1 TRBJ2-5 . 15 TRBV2 TGTGCCAGCAGACGCGGGACAGGGAGTGAAGAGACCCAGTACTTC CASRRGTGSEETQYF
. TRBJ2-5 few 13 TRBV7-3 TGTGCCAGCAGCTACGGGACTGGGGAGACCCAGTACTTC CASSYGTGETQYF
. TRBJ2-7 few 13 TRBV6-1 TGTGCCAGCAGTGAACCGGAGAGTATCGAGCAGTACTTC CASSEPESIEQYF
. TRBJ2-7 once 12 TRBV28 TGTGCCAGCAGTCCCAGTTATAGGGAGCAGTACTTC CASSPSYREQYF
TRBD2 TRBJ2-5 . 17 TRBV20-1 TGCAGTGCTAGGGACCGACTACTAGCGGGGACCCAAGAGACCCAGTACTTC CSARDRLLAGTQETQYF
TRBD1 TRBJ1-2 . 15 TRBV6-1 TGTGCCAGCACGAGGACAGGGGGCGGGAGCTATGGCTACACCTTC CASTRTGGGSYGYTF
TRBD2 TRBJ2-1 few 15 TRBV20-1 TGCAGTGCTAGTCCGCTAGCGGGCTCCTACAATGAGCAGTTCTTC CSASPLAGSYNEQFF
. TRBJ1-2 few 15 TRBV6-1 TGTGCCAGCAGTGTCTACAGGTCAGCTAACTATGGCTACACCTTC CASSVYRSANYGYTF
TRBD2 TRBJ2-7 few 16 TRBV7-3 TGTGCCAGCAGCTTAGAGGCTAGCGGGAGTCTAAGGGAGCAGTACTTC CASSLEASGSLREQYF
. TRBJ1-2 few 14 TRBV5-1 TGCGCCAGCAGCTTGGTAGAAGCTAACTATGGCTACACCTTC CASSLVEANYGYTF
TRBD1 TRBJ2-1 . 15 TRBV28 TGTGCCAGCAGTTCTGGTGGGACAGGGGTCCGAGAGCAGTTCTTC CASSSGGTGVREQFF
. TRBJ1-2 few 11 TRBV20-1 TGCAGTGCGCGGGAGGCCTATGGCTACACCTTC CSAREAYGYTF
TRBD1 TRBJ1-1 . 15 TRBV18 TGTGCCAGCTCCTACGGACAGGGTGTGAACACTGAAGCTTTCTTT CASSYGQGVNTEAFF
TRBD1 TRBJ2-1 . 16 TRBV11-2 TGTGCCAGTAGTCCCCACCCGGGACAGGGCAAGGGTGAGCAGTTCTTC CASSPHPGQGKGEQFF
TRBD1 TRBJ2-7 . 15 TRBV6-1 TGTGCCAGCAGCCTCCGGGACAGGGCCCTTTACGAGCAGTACTTC CASSLRDRALYEQYF
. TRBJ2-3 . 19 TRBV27 TGTGCCAGCAGAAGACTGGGACACCCATATGGTCAAGGGACAGATACGCAGTATTTT CASRRLGHPYGQGTDTQYF
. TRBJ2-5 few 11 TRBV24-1 TGTGCCACCAGTGTAGGGGAGACCCAGTACTTC CATSVGETQYF
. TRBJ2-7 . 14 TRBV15 TGTGCCACCAGCAGAGATAGGGACTCCTACGAGCAGTACTTC CATSRDRDSYEQYF